This TCR beta chain originates from a study of vaccination and CD4 T cells after COVID-19. Study context: Two-dose vaccination with either BNT162b2 or mRNA-1273 was given to participants. Blood was drawn a median around 71 days post second dose, range 14 to 241.

Sequencing of the DNA from cultured CD4+ T cells was carried out with the Oncomine TCR Beta short-read assay. TCRdb redid the calling of the PCR reads with MiXCR, one entry per CDR3 protein. The sample includes roughly 18,000 distinct CDR3 sequences, around 53% seen only once; the top ten take approximately 11%. Of note for this clonotype: The antigen is not known.

The treatment here: approximately 9-day PBMC culture with coronavirus spike peptide pools or control peptides (ViraFEST assay). Every well contained 2.1 million or so PBMCs, which were grown with around 9.4 IU/ml IL-2 and 10 ug/ml peptide pools. Germline V gene lookup returns CDR1 SNHLY and CDR2 FYNNEI. The length of the CDR3 is 15 residues. The trim removed 9 bases at V and 6 bases at J, leaving 12 bases unmatched. The clonotype was recovered from a human donor who had recovered from COVID-19. This chain uses TRBV2 with TRBJ1-5; 9 positions agree with TRBD1. Sequenced sample: CD4+ T cells from blood, cultured in vitro. Written as DNA, the CDR3 is TGTGCCAGTGCACTTGGGACAGGGTGGTCTCAGCCCCAGCATTTT. Encoded protein: CASALGTGWSQPQHF.